These 13 T cell receptor beta chains came from one sample sequenced in a study of T cells after yellow fever vaccination. TCRdb ran MiXCR on the 5' RACE reads and lists one entry per CDR3 protein. Of under 200,000 distinct CDR3 sequences listed, around 7.3% are singletons. The source was CD4+ T cells sorted from PBMCs, collected 5 days after the first yellow fever vaccination. The receptors come from a man aged 18 to 29 who received the YFV17D yellow fever vaccine.

This clonotype was seen a handful of times. The chain uses TRBV7-9 and TRBJ2-7; D is unclear. Trimming cost V 5 bases and J 2 bases, with 10 bases left between them. The germline CDR1 and CDR2 sequences are SEHNR and FQNEAQ (reference sequence). This CDR3 contains 13 residues. The CDR3 region is CASSAPAAYEQYV. CDR3 bases: TGTGCCAGCAGCGCCCCGGCGGCCTACGAGCAGTACGTC.

The chain has TRBV20-1 and TRBJ2-3, with D uncertain. This CDR3 contains 15 residues. Looked up from germline, CDR1 is DFQATT and CDR2 is SNEGSKA (reference sequence). With 5 bases removed from V and 0 bases from J, the gap between germline ends came to 15 bases. DNA for the CDR3: TGCAGTGCTGATTCCGGTGGCACCAGCACAGATACGCAGTATTTT. This codes for CSADSGGTSTDTQYF.

The CDR3 here is CASSIERGPQHF. The CDR3 DNA sequence: TGTGCCAGTAGTATAGAAAGGGGGCCCCAGCATTTT. The rearrangement joins TRBV19 to TRBJ1-5, with D possibly being TRBD1 (5 bases). Germline CDR1 is LNHDA and CDR2 is SQIVND (reference sequence). The CDR3 consists of 12 residues. Trimming took off 0 bases at V and 9 bases at J, with 6 bases between the two ends. Full variable domain (rest looked up from reference TRBV19 and TRBJ1-5): DGGITQSPKYLFRKEGQNVTLSCEQNLNHDAMYWYRQDPGQGLRLIYYSQIVNDFQKGDIAEGYSVSREKKESFPLTVTSAQKNPTAFYLCASSIERGPQHFGDGTRLSIL.

This clonotype came up many times. The gene calls are TRBV7-9 and TRBJ2-1; TRBD2 is a possible D gene (6 bases). The CDR3 extends over 13 amino acids. Germline V gene data show CDR1 as SEHNR and CDR2 as FQNEAQ (reference sequence). V was pared by 6 bases and J by 4 bases, with 10 bases between. The CDR3, as DNA: TGTGCCAGCAGTCCGGAGGGGTACAATGAGCAGTTCTTC. It yields the protein CASSPEGYNEQFF.

This clonotype was detected only a few times. The chain is built from TRBV29-1 and TRBJ2-3; 10 bases align to TRBD2. The junction had 3 bases not matched to a gene; V was cut back by 2 bases and J by 1 base. Germline assignment: CDR1 SQVTM and CDR2 ANQGSEA. CDR3 length: 15 amino acids. CDR3 loop: CSVEIAGGRTDTQYF. In DNA, the CDR3 is TGCAGCGTTGAAATAGCGGGGGGTCGCACAGATACGCAGTATTTT.

This clonotype has at least ten counts. The J gene is TRBJ2-2, the V gene TRBV7-8; D is perhaps TRBD2 (5 bases). Trimming took 5 bases from V and 4 from J, leaving 17 bases between them. Germline CDR1 is SGHVS and CDR2 is FQNEAQ. The CDR3 totals 16 residues. DNA for the CDR3: TGTGCCAGCAGCGCTCAGGCCACCCGGGGCACCGGGGAGCTGTTTTTT. This codes for CASSAQATRGTGELFF.

This clonotype was counted only a few times. The V and J genes are TRBV11-2 and TRBJ2-5; either TRBD1 or TRBD2 may supply D (6 bases each). V lost 5 bases to trimming and J lost 3 bases, with 13 bases between them. This CDR3 spans 14 amino acids. The V gene's germline CDR1 is SGHAT and CDR2 FQNNGV. The CDR3 region is CASSRRGPEETQYF. The CDR3, as DNA: TGTGCCAGCAGCCGCCGGGGGCCAGAAGAGACCCAGTACTTC.

V usage is TRBV19 and J usage is TRBJ1-2; possible D gene TRBD1, 6 bases. V was trimmed by 8 bases and J by 7 bases, leaving 20 bases between them. Germline CDR1 LNHDA, CDR2 SQIVND (reference sequence). This CDR3 has 14 residues. CDR3 region: CASLGQTGKSGYTF. The CDR3 nucleotides are TGTGCCAGTCTGGGCCAAACAGGGAAGTCTGGCTACACCTTC. Variable domain in full (rest from reference TRBV19 and TRBJ1-2): DGGITQSPKYLFRKEGQNVTLSCEQNLNHDAMYWYRQDPGQGLRLIYYSQIVNDFQKGDIAEGYSVSREKKESFPLTVTSAQKNPTAFYLCASLGQTGKSGYTFGSGTRLTVV.

There are many counts of this clonotype. The chain combines TRBV6-5 with TRBJ2-5; D is uncertain. This CDR3 contains 13 residues. The V and J ends lost 2 bases and 2 bases respectively, with 6 bases between them. Germline V lookup: CDR1 MNHEY, CDR2 SVGAGI. CDR3 in DNA: TGTGCCAGCAGTTACCAACATCAAGAGACCCAGTACTTC. This encodes CASSYQHQETQYF.

This clonotype came up many times. The chain combines TRBV6-5 with TRBJ1-6, with D uncertain. V was clipped by 2 bases and J by 1 base, with 6 bases between them. CDR1 MNHEY and CDR2 SVGAGI come from the germline V gene. CDR3 length: 15 amino acids. The CDR3 here is CASSYGRSYNSPLHF. The CDR3 nucleotides are TGTGCCAGCAGTTACGGACGATCCTATAATTCACCCCTCCACTTT.

This clonotype was counted ten times or more. J is TRBJ2-4 and V is TRBV25-1, with TRBD1 matching over 7 bases. Germline CDR1 and CDR2: MGHDK and SYGVNS. This CDR3 contains 15 residues. V gave up 4 bases and J gave up 8 bases; unmatched junction bases: 11. CDR3 in DNA: TGTGCCAGCAGTGCCTCCAGACAGGGTGGGGACATTCAGTACTTC. It yields the protein CASSASRQGGDIQYF.

This clonotype showed up just a few times. In nucleotides, the CDR3 is TGTGCCAGCAGCTCCTCCCTTTGGGGAGAGACCCAGTACTTC. Protein sequence: CASSSSLWGETQYF. The chain couples TRBV11-2 to TRBJ2-5; the D is unclear. Trimming pared 4 bases from V and 4 bases from J, leaving 13 bases between. This CDR3 is 14 amino acids long. Germline V gives CDR1 SGHAT, CDR2 FQNNGV. The full variable domain, in which reference TRBV11-2 and TRBJ2-5 provide the parts outside the CDR3, is EAGVAQSPRYKIIEKRQSVAFWCNPISGHATLYWYQQILGQGPKLLIQFQNNGVVDDSQLPKDRFSAERLKGVDSTLKIQPAKLEDSAVYLCASSSSLWGETQYFGPGTRLLVL.

This clonotype was recorded many times. J is TRBJ2-7 and V is TRBV5-1, with D maybe TRBD2 (6 bases). The CDR3 consists of 15 residues. V was cut by 4 bases and J by 0 bases, with 14 bases left in between. Germline values: CDR1 SGHRS, CDR2 YFSETQ. The CDR3 DNA sequence: TGCGCCAGCAGCGAATCCGGGACTCGCTCCTACGAGCAGTACTTC. This sequence encodes CASSESGTRSYEQYF.